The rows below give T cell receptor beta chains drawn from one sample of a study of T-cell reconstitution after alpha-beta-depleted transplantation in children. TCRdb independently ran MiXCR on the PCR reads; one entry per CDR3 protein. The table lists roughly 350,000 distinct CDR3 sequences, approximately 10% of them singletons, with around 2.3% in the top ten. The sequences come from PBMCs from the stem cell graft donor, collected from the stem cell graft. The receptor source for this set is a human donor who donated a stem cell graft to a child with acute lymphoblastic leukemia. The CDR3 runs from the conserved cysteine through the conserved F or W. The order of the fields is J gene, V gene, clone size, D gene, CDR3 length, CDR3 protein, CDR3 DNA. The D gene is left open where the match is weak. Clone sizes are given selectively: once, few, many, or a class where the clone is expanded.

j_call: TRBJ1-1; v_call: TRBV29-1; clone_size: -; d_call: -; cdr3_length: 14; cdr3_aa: CSVVGIKGSTEAFF; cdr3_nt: TGCAGCGTTGTTGGCATCAAGGGGAGCACTGAAGCTTTCTTT
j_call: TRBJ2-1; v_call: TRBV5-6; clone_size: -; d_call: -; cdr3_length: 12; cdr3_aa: CASGLQGVEQFF; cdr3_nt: TGTGCCAGCGGCCTTCAGGGTGTTGAGCAGTTCTTC
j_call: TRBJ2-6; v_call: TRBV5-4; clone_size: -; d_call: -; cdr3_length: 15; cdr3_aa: CASSLPGSGANVLTF; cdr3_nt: TGTGCCAGCAGCCTTCCGGGATCTGGGGCCAACGTCCTGACTTTC
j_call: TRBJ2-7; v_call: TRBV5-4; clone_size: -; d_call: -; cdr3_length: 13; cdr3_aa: CASSFRLGDEQYF; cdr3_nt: TGTGCCAGCAGCTTCCGTCTAGGGGACGAGCAGTACTTC
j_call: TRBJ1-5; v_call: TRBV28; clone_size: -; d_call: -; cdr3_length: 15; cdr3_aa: CASSIVRHLNQPQHF; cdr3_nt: TGTGCCAGCTCCATAGTTAGGCACTTGAATCAGCCCCAGCATTTT
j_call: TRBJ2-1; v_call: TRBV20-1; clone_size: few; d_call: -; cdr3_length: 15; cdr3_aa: CSASRGSGSYNEQFF; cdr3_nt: TGCAGTGCTTCCCGGGGTAGCGGCTCCTACAATGAGCAGTTCTTC
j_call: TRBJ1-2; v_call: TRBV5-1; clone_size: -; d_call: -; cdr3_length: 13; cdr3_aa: CASSLNRDYGYTF; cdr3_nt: TGCGCCAGCAGCTTGAACAGGGACTATGGCTACACCTTC
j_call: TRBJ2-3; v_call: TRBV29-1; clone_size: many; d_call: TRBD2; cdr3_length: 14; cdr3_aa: CSVTTSGRVDTQYF; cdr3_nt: TGCAGCGTGACGACTAGCGGGAGGGTAGATACGCAGTATTTT
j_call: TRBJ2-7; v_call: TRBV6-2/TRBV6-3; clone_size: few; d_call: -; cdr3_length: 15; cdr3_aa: CASSYSMARNYEQYF; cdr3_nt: TGTGCCAGCAGTTACTCGATGGCGAGAAACTACGAGCAGTACTTC
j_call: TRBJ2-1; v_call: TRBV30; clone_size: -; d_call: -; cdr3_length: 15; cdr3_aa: CAWTGGRLSYNEQFF; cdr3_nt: TGTGCCTGGACTGGAGGGAGATTATCCTACAATGAGCAGTTCTTC
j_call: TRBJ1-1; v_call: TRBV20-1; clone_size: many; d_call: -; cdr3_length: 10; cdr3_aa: CSAFGTEAFF; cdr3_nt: TGCAGTGCTTTCGGAACTGAAGCTTTCTTT
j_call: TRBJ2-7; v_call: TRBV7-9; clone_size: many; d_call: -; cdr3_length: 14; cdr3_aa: CASRSSSGGYEQYF; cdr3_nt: TGTGCCAGCAGATCAAGCTCGGGCGGTTACGAGCAGTACTTC
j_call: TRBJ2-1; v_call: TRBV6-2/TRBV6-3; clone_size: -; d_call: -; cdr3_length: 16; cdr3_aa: CASSFKRGETYNEQFF; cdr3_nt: TGTGCCAGCAGTTTTAAAAGGGGTGAAACCTACAATGAGCAGTTCTTC
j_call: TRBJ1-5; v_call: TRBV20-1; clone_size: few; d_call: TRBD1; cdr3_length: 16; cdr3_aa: CSASGGDRGLGQPQHF; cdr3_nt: TGCAGTGCTAGTGGGGGTGACAGGGGGCTTGGACAGCCCCAGCATTTT
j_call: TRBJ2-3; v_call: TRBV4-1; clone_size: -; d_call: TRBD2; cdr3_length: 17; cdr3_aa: CASSLTGLAGGLDTQYF; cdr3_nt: TGCGCCAGCAGCCTAACGGGACTAGCGGGAGGGTTGGATACGCAGTATTTT
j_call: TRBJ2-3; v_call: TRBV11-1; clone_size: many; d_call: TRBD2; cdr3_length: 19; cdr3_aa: CASSFNLLTGGPVLDTQYF; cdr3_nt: TGTGCCAGCAGCTTTAATCTGCTGACGGGAGGGCCCGTGTTGGATACGCAGTATTTT
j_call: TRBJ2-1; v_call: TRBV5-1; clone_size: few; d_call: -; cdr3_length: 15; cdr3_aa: CASSFGDGAYNEQFF; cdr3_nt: TGCGCCAGCAGCTTTGGGGACGGGGCCTACAATGAGCAGTTCTTC
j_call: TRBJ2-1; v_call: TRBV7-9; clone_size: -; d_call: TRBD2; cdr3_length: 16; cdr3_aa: CASRPSGSLGYNEQFF; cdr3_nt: TGTGCCAGCAGACCTAGCGGGAGTTTAGGCTACAATGAGCAGTTCTTC
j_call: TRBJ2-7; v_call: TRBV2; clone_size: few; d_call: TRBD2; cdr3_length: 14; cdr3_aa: CASSGLADSYEQYF; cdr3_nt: TGTGCCAGCAGTGGACTAGCGGACTCCTACGAGCAGTACTTC
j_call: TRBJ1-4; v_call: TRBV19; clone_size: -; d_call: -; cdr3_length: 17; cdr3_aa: CASSIVHASRAHEKLFF; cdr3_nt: TGTGCCAGTAGTATAGTCCACGCGTCGAGGGCGCATGAAAAACTGTTTTTT
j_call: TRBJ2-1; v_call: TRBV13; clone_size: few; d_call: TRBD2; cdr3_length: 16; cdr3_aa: CASSLNPAGGGNEQFF; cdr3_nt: TGTGCCAGCAGCTTAAATCCAGCGGGAGGAGGCAATGAGCAGTTCTTC
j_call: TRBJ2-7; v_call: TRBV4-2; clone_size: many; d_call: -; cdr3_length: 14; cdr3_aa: CASSREGGTYEQYF; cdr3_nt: TGTGCCAGCAGCCGAGAGGGGGGGACCTACGAGCAGTACTTC
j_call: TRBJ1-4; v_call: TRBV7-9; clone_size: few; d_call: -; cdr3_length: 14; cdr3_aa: CASSLGTDSEKLFF; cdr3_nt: TGTGCCAGCAGCTTAGGGACAGACTCAGAAAAACTGTTTTTT
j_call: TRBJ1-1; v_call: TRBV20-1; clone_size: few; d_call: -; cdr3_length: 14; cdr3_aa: CSQLTAVGGTEAFF; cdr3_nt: TGCAGCCAACTCACGGCGGTGGGGGGCACTGAAGCTTTCTTT
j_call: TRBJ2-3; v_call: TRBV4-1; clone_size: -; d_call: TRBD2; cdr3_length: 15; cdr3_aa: CASSQLAGVLNTQYF; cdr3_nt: TGCGCCAGCAGCCAACTAGCGGGGGTCCTTAATACGCAGTATTTT
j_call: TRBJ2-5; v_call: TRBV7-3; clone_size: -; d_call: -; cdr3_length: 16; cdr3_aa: CASSPGPYRWGRTQYF; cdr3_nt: TGTGCCAGCAGCCCCGGGCCATATCGGTGGGGGCGGACCCAGTACTTC
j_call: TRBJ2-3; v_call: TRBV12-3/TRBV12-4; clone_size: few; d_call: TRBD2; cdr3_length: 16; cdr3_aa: CASSPHLAGDLDTQYF; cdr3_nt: TGTGCCAGCAGTCCCCATCTAGCGGGAGATTTAGATACGCAGTATTTT
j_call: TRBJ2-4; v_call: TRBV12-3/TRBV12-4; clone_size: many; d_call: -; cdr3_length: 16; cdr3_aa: CASSPTRALAKNIQYF; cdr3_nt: TGTGCCAGCAGCCCCACCCGGGCCCTAGCCAAAAACATTCAGTACTTC
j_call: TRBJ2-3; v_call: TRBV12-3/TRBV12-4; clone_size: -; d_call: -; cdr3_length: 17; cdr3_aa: CASSLLGAGEETDTQYF; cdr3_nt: TGTGCCAGCAGCCTCCTGGGGGCGGGAGAAGAGACAGATACGCAGTATTTT
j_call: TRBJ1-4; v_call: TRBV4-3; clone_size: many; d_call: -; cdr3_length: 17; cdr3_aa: CASSQDRGGGRGEKLFF; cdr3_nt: TGCGCCAGCAGCCAAGATAGGGGCGGGGGACGAGGTGAAAAACTGTTTTTT
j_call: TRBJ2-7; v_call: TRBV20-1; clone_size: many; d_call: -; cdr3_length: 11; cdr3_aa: CSARRDYEQYF; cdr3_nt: TGCAGTGCTAGAAGAGACTACGAGCAGTACTTC
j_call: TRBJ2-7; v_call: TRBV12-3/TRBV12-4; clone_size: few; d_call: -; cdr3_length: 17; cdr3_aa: CASSFNIGSPLGYEQYF; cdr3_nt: TGTGCCAGCAGCTTCAACATTGGGAGCCCCTTAGGCTACGAGCAGTACTTC
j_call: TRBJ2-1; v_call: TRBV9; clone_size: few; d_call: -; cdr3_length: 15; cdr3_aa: CASSVVAEDYNEQFF; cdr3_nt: TGTGCCAGCAGCGTAGTAGCGGAGGACTACAATGAGCAGTTCTTC
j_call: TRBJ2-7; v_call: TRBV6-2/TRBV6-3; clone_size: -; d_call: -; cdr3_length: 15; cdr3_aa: CASAKAGDRSYEQYF; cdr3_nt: TGTGCCAGCGCGAAAGCCGGAGACAGGTCCTACGAGCAGTACTTC
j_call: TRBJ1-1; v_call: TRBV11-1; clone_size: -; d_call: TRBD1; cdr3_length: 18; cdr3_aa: CASSPAYPGDRTHPVAFF; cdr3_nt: TGTGCCAGCAGCCCCGCCTACCCGGGGGACAGGACCCACCCGGTAGCTTTCTTT
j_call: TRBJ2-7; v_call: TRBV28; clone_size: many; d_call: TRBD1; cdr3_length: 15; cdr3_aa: CASRQGGQITYEQYF; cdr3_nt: TGTGCCAGCAGACAGGGGGGACAAATTACCTACGAGCAGTACTTC
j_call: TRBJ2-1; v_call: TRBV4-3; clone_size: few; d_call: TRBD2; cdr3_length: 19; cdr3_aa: CASSQDWASGVVSYNEQFF; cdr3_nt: TGCGCCAGCAGCCAAGATTGGGCTAGCGGGGTGGTCTCCTACAATGAGCAGTTCTTC
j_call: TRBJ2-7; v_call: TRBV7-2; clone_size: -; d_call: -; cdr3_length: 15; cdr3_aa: CASSFALAPSYEQYF; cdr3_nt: TGTGCCAGCAGCTTCGCTCTAGCTCCTTCCTACGAGCAGTACTTC
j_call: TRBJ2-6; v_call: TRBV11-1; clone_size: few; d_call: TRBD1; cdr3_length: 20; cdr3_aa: CASSLLRGQGFLSGANVLTF; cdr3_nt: TGTGCCAGCAGCTTATTAAGGGGACAGGGGTTTCTCTCTGGGGCCAACGTCCTGACTTTC
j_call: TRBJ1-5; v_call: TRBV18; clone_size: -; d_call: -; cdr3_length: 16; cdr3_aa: CASSPGGPANNQHQHF; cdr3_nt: TGTGCCAGCTCACCAGGGGGGCCGGCGAACAATCAGCACCAGCATTTT
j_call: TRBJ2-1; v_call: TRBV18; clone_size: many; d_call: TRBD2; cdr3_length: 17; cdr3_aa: CASSRRGLAGGANEQFF; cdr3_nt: TGTGCCAGCTCACGACGCGGACTAGCGGGAGGGGCTAATGAGCAGTTCTTC
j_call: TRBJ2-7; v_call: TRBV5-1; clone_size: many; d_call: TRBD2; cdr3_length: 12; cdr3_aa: CASSFLAGEQYF; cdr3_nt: TGCGCCAGCAGCTTTTTAGCGGGAGAGCAGTACTTC
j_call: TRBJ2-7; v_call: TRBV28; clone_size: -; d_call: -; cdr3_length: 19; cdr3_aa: CASSFRRWSRGARSYEQYF; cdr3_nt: TGTGCCAGCAGTTTTCGGCGGTGGTCAAGGGGCGCCCGCTCCTACGAGCAGTACTTC
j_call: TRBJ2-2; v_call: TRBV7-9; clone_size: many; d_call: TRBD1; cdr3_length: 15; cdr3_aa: CASSWDRMNTGELFF; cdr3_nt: TGTGCCAGCAGCTGGGACAGAATGAACACCGGGGAGCTGTTTTTT
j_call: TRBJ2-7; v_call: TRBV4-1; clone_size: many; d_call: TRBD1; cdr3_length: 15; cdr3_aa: CASSQGTGVRYEQYF; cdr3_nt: TGCGCCAGCAGCCAAGGGACAGGGGTCAGGTACGAGCAGTACTTC
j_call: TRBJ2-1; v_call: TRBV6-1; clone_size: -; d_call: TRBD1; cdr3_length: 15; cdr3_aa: CASRRGQGVYNEQFF; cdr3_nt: TGTGCCAGCAGACGAGGACAGGGGGTCTACAATGAGCAGTTCTTC
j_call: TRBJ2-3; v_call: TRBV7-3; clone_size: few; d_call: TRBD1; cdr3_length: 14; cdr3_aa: CASSQGGPTDTQYF; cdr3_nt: TGTGCCAGCAGCCAAGGGGGCCCCACAGATACGCAGTATTTT
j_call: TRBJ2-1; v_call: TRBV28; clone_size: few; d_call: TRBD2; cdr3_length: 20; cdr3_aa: CASQDPSGRHGRVSYNEQFF; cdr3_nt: TGTGCCAGTCAAGACCCGAGCGGGAGACACGGCAGAGTCTCCTACAATGAGCAGTTCTTC
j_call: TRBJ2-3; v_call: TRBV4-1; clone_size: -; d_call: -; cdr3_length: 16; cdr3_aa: CASSQDGLPSTDTQYF; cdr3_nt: TGCGCCAGCAGCCAAGATGGCCTTCCCAGCACAGATACGCAGTATTTT
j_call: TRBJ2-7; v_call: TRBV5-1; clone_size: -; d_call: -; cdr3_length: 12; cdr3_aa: CASSLGSVGQYF; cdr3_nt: TGCGCCAGCAGCCTGGGTAGCGTCGGGCAGTACTTC
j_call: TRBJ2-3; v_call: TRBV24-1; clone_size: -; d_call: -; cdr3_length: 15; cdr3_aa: CATSDLSSNTDTQYF; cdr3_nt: TGTGCCACCAGTGATTTGAGCTCGAACACAGATACGCAGTATTTT
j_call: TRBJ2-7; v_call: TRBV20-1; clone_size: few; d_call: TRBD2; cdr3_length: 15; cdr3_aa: CSATPGTSGFREQYF; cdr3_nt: TGCAGTGCCACCCCCGGGACTAGCGGGTTTCGGGAGCAGTACTTC
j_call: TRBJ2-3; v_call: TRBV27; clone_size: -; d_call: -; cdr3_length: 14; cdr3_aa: CASSPLAATDTQYF; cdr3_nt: TGTGCCAGCAGTCCGTTAGCGGCAACAGATACGCAGTATTTT
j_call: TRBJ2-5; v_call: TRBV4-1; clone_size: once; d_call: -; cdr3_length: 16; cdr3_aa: CGSSHPPTRAGGTQYF; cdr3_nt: TGCGGCAGCAGCCATCCTCCCACACGAGCGGGTGGGACCCAGTACTTC
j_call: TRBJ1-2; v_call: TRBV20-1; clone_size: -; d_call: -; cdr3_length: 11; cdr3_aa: CSADQDYGYTF; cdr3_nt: TGCAGTGCTGATCAGGATTATGGCTACACCTTC
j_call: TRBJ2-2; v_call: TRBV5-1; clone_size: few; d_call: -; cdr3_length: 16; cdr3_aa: CASSPAGKANTGELFF; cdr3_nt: TGCGCCAGCAGCCCCGCCGGGAAGGCGAACACCGGGGAGCTGTTTTTT
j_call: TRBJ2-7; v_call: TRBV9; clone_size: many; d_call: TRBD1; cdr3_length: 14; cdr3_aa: CASSERDRSYEQYF; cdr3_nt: TGTGCCAGCAGCGAACGGGACAGATCCTACGAGCAGTACTTC
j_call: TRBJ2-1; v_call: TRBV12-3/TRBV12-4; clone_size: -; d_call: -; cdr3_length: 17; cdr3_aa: CASSLVFQGSSYNEQFF; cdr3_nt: TGTGCCAGCAGTTTAGTATTTCAGGGAAGCTCCTACAATGAGCAGTTCTTC
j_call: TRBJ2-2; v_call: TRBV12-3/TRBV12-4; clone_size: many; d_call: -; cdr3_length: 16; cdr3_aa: CASSPLGGLNTGELFF; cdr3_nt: TGTGCCAGCAGTCCCCTTGGAGGGCTTAACACCGGGGAGCTGTTTTTT
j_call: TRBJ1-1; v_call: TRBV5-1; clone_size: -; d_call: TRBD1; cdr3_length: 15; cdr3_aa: CASSLTGRRDTEAFF; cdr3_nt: TGCGCCAGCAGCCTGACAGGGCGGAGGGACACTGAAGCTTTCTTT